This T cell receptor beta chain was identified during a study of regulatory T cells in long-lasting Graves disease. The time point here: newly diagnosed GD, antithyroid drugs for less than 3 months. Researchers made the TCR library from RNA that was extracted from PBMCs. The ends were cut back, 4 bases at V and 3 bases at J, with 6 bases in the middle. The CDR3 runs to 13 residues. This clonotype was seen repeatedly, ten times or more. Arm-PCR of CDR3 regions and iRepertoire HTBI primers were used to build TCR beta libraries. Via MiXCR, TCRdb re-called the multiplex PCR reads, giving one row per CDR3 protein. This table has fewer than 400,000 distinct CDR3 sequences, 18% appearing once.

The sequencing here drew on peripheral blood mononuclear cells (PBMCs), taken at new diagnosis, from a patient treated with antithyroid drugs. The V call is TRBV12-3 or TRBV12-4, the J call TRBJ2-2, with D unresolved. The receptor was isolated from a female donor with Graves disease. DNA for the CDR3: TGTGCCAGCAGTTCCGCCGACACCGGGGAGCTGTTTTTT. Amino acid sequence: CASSSADTGELFF.